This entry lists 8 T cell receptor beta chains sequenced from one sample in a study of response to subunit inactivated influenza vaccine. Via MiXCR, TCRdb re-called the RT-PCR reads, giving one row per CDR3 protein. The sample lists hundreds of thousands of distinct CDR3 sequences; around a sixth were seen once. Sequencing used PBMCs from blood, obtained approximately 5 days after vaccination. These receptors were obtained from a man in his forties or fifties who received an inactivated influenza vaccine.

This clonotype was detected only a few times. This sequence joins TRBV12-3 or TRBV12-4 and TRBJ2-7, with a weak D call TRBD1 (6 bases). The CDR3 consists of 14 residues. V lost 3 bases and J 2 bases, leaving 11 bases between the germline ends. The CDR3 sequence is CASSFSGVPYEQYF. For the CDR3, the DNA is TGTGCCAGCAGTTTTTCAGGGGTCCCCTACGAGCAGTACTTC.

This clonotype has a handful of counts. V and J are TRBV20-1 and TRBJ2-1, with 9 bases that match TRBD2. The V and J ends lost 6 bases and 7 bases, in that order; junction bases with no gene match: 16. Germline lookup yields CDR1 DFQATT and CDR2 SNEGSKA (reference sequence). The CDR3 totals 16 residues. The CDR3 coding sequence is TGCAGTGCGGACGATCTAGGGCGGGGGGGCATTAATGAGCAGTTCTTC. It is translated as CSADDLGRGGINEQFF.

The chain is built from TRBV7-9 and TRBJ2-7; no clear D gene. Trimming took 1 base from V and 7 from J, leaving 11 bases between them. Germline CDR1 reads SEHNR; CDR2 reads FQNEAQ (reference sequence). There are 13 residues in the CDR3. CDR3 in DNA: TGTGCCAGCAGCTTAGAGTCCGGGCTGGAGCAGTACTTC. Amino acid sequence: CASSLESGLEQYF.

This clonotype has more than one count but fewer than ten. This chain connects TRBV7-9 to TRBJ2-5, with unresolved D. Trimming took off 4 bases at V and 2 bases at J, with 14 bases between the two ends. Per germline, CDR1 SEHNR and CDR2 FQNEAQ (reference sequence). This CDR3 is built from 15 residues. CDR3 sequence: CASSSPGAPQETQYF. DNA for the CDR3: TGTGCCAGCAGCTCCCCCGGAGCTCCGCAAGAGACCCAGTACTTC.

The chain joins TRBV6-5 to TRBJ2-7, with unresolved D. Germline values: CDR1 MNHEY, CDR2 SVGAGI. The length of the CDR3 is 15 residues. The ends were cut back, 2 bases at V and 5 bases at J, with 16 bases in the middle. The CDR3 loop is CASSYRRVFQDEQYF. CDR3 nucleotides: TGTGCCAGCAGTTACCGCCGGGTCTTTCAGGACGAGCAGTACTTC.

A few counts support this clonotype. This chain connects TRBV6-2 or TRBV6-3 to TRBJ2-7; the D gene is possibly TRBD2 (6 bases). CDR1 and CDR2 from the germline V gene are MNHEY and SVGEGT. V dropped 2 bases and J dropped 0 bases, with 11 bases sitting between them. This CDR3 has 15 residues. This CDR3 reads CASSYQRAGSYEQYF. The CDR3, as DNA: TGTGCCAGCAGTTACCAGCGGGCGGGCTCCTACGAGCAGTACTTC.

This CDR3 reads CASSLGASGDNEQFF. The CDR3 region has the DNA TGCGCCAGCAGCTTGGGGGCTAGCGGGGACAATGAGCAGTTCTTC. The V gene is TRBV5-1, the J gene TRBJ2-1; 9 bases fit TRBD2. Germline V gene sequence: CDR1 SGHRS, CDR2 YFSETQ. The CDR3 consists of 15 residues. Germline trimming cut 0 bases from V and 5 bases from J; bases unmatched to any gene: 3.

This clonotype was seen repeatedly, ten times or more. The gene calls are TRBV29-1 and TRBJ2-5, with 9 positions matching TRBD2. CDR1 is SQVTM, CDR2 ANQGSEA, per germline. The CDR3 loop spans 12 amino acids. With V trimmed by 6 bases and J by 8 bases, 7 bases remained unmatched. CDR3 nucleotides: TGCAGCGTGGGGACTAGCCCCCCTACCCAGTACTTC. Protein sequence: CSVGTSPPTQYF. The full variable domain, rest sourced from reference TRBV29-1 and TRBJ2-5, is SAVISQKPSRDICQRGTSLTIQCQVDSQVTMMFWYRQQPGQSLTLIATANQGSEATYESGFVIDKFPISRPNLTFSTLTVSNMSPEDSSIYLCSVGTSPPTQYFGPGTRLLVL.